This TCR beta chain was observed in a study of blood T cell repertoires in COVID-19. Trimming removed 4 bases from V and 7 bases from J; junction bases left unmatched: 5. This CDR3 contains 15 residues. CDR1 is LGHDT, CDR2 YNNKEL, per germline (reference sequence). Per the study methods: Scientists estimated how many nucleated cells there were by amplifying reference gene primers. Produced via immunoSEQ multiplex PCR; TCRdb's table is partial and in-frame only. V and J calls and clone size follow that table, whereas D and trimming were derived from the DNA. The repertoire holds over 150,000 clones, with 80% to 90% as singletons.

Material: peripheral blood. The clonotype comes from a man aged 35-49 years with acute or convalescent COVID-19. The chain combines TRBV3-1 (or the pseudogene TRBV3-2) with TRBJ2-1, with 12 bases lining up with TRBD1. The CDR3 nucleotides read TGTGCCAGCAGCCGAGGGGACAGGGGGCGAAATGAGCAGTTCTTC. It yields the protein CASSRGDRGRNEQFF.